This T cell receptor (beta chain) emerged from a study of cytomegalovirus exposure and HLA in healthy donors. This clone appeared many times. The junction departs from the called germline gene at one end, perhaps through a read error. This sample also contains other DNA sequences that code for the same CDR3. The PCR had 60 Vbeta and 13 Jbeta primers. TCRdb keeps only in-frame clones here, not all; method: immunoSEQ multiplex PCR. The data hold more than 85,000 clones, with around 81% observed a single time. Unrecorded immune exposure was likely among donors, who were nominally healthy when sampled. The CDR3 length is 15 residues. Germline V lookup: CDR1 SGHRS, CDR2 YFSETQ.

This chain uses TRBV5-1 with TRBJ1-2; D is possibly TRBD1 (6 bases). The sequence derives from a woman in her 30s in good health and CMV-seronegative. Sequencing input: PBMCs. The CDR3 spells CASSGLSQGSYGYTF. For the CDR3, the DNA is TGTGCCAGCAGCGGGCTTAGCCAGGGGAGCTATGGCTACACCTTC.